What follows are 10 T cell receptor beta chains derived from one specimen sequenced in a study of shared T cell receptors in the human thymus. Assay used: immunoSEQ multiplex PCR; TCRdb lists only in-frame clones, some missing. The data contain hundreds of thousands of clones, over 75% of them singletons. Separately, the same data were catalogued under a study of human thymus T cells.

Sequenced: thymocytes. The receptors derive from a boy under two years old with a congenital heart defect.

This clone was detected only a few times. The gene calls are TRBV27 and TRBJ1-1; D remains unclear. Trimming pared 3 bases from V and 1 base from J, leaving 12 bases between. CDR1 is MNHEY, CDR2 SMNVEV, per germline (reference sequence). The CDR3 is made up of 15 amino acids. CDR3 residues: CASSFTPYRNTEAFF. DNA of the CDR3: TGTGCCAGCAGTTTTACCCCTTACAGGAACACTGAAGCTTTCTTT.

The chain recombines TRBV5-1 with TRBJ2-5, with a tentative D call TRBD2 (5 bases). The CDR3 length is 15 residues. Between the trimmed V and J ends, which lost 2 bases and 3 bases, there was a span of 14 bases. Per the germline V gene, CDR1 is SGHRS and CDR2 is YFSETQ. The CDR3 here is CASSFPSRREETQYF. The DNA of the CDR3 is TGCGCCAGCAGCTTCCCTAGCCGGAGAGAAGAGACCCAGTACTTC.

The V call is TRBV6-5, the J call TRBJ1-2; no definite D call. The CDR3 length is 12 residues. The germline V gene encodes CDR1 MNHEY and CDR2 SVGAGI. V was shortened by 5 bases and J by 8 bases, with 12 bases between the two germline ends. The CDR3 DNA reads as TGTGCCAGCAGTACTAATTCGGGAGGCTACACCTTC. It codes for CASSTNSGGYTF.

The rearrangement links TRBV13 to TRBJ2-1, with D possibly being TRBD2 (6 bases). This CDR3 region has 16 residues. Germline CDR1 PRHDT, CDR2 FYEKMQ (reference sequence). V shed 4 bases and J shed 5 bases, with 18 bases lying between them. The CDR3 sequence: CASSSTGTELHNEQFF. CDR3 in DNA: TGTGCCAGCAGCTCAACGGGGACTGAACTCCACAATGAGCAGTTCTTC.

The chain employs TRBV15 and TRBJ1-5; 8 bases agree with TRBD1. Germline V gives CDR1 LNHNV, CDR2 YYDKDF (reference sequence). The trim removed 6 bases at V and 5 bases at J, leaving 12 bases unmatched. There are 16 residues in the CDR3. CDR3 nucleotides: TGTGCCACCAGACCCGGCAGCCCCAGGGGGCATCAGCCCCAGCATTTT. Residues: CATRPGSPRGHQPQHF.

V and J are TRBV5-6 and TRBJ2-4; D not resolved. With 4 bases removed from V and 5 bases from J, the gap between germline ends came to 16 bases. This CDR3 spans 15 amino acids. Germline CDR1 is SGHDT and CDR2 is YYEEEE. The CDR3 spells CASSHRARKENIQYF. In nucleotides, the CDR3 is TGTGCCAGCAGCCACCGCGCTAGGAAGGAAAACATTCAGTACTTC.

The chain joins TRBV5-6 to TRBJ2-1, with TRBD1 matching over 9 bases. CDR1 is SGHDT, CDR2 YYEEEE, per germline. The J segment lost 7 bases and the V segment lost 0 bases, leaving 8 bases of the junction unmatched. There are 16 residues in the CDR3. This CDR3 is CASSLGRDRVSNEQFF. Here the CDR3 DNA reads TGTGCCAGCAGCTTGGGTCGGGACAGGGTTTCGAATGAGCAGTTCTTC.

The rearrangement links TRBV5-1 to TRBJ1-3; maybe TRBD1 (6 bases). The germline CDR1 and CDR2 sequences are SGHRS and YFSETQ. Trimming stripped 7 bases from V and 2 bases from J, with 10 bases between. CDR3 length: 13 amino acids. This chain's CDR3 is CASSQGAGNTIYF. The CDR3 coding sequence is TGCGCCAGCTCACAGGGAGCTGGAAACACCATATATTTT.

The V and J genes are TRBV27 and TRBJ2-7, with 15 bases that match TRBD2. Unmatched junction bases numbered 4, after V lost 3 bases and J lost 10 bases. CDR1 MNHEY and CDR2 SMNVEV come from the germline V gene (reference sequence). CDR3 length: 14 amino acids. Written as DNA, the CDR3 is TGTGCCAGCAGTTTCGGGACTAGCGGGAGGTTTCAGTACTTC. Amino acids: CASSFGTSGRFQYF.

V usage is TRBV15 and J usage is TRBJ2-3; 7 nucleotides match TRBD2. The CDR3 runs 18 residues. J lost 2 bases, V lost 2 bases, and 13 bases had no gene match. Per the germline V gene, CDR1 is LNHNV and CDR2 is YYDKDF (reference sequence). CDR3 in DNA: TGTGCCACCAGCAGATGGAGGAATGACGGGGGGACCACAGATACGCAGTATTTT. Its protein product is CATSRWRNDGGTTDTQYF.